Following are 32 T cell receptor beta chains from one sample sequenced in a study of tumor-infiltrating lymphocytes in primary liver carcinoma. Production of TCR beta cDNA used around 460 ng total RNA together with a constant-region primer. What produced the TCR beta libraries was three nested multiplex PCR rounds using slightly modified ARM-PCR. Primers for the first two PCR rounds were TRBV1-TRBV30 forward primers and a C-beta reverse primer (approximately 9 cycles per round). TCRdb itself ran the multiplex PCR reads through MiXCR, one entry per CDR3 protein. In the table there are over 75,000 distinct CDR3 sequences, around 70% of which are singletons. Between about 18 and 33 mg of unsorted bulk tissue served as the source from which RNA and DNA were co-extracted. Sequenced input: tumor-adjacent normal liver tissue. The source is a man aged 35 to 55 with primary liver carcinoma and hepatitis B virus infection.

A note on this clonotype: At one end the junction does not follow the germline gene, possibly because of a read error. The chain carries TRBV5-4 and TRBJ2-5; 10 bases match TRBD1. The CDR3 is 16 amino acids. Germline lookup yields CDR1 SGHNT and CDR2 YYREEE (reference sequence). The CDR3: CASRNDRDRGQETQYF. The CDR3 coding sequence is TGTGCTAGCAGAAACGACAGGGACAGGGGACAAGAGACCCAGTACTTC.

The chain recombines TRBV11-2 with TRBJ1-6; D ambiguous. The CDR3 covers 14 residues. The germline V gene encodes CDR1 SGHAT and CDR2 FQNNGV. With 1 base removed from V and 9 bases from J, the gap between germline ends came to 10 bases. CDR3 sequence (DNA): TGTGCCAGCAGCTTAGGGCCACAGAGTTCACCCCTCCACTTT. Encoded protein: CASSLGPQSSPLHF.

A word on this clonotype: The junction departs from the called germline gene at one end, perhaps through a read error. This chain uses TRBV11-2 with TRBJ2-5; D call uncertain. CDR3 size: 15 residues. Germline CDR1 reads SGHAT; CDR2 reads FQNNGV. The CDR3 DNA sequence: TGTGCCAGCAGCTTAGGGCGCAAAGGGCAAGAGACCCAGCACTTC. It yields the protein CASSLGRKGQETQHF. Supplemented by reference TRBV11-2 and TRBJ2-5, the full variable domain reads EAGVAQSPRYKIIEKRQSVAFWCNPISGHATLYWYQQILGQGPKLLIQFQNNGVVDDSQLPKDRFSAERLKGVDSTLKIQPAKLEDSAVYLCASSLGRKGQETQHFGPGTRLLVL.

The chain is built from TRBV20-1 and TRBJ2-5; no clear D. The ends were cut back, 3 bases at V and 2 bases at J, with 10 bases in the middle. The CDR3 loop spans 13 amino acids. Per the germline V gene, CDR1 is DFQATT and CDR2 is SNEGSKA (reference sequence). The CDR3 DNA follows: TGCAGTGCTAGCAATTGGCGGCAAGAGACCCAGTACTTC. Translation: CSASNWRQETQYF.

This clonotype qualifies as medium-sized (0.01 to 0.1%). The chain uses TRBV11-2 and TRBJ2-7; no definite D call. V was shortened by 1 base and J by 5 bases, with 6 bases between the two germline ends. This CDR3 comprises 12 residues. CDR1 is SGHAT and CDR2 is FQNNGV in the germline V gene. The CDR3, as DNA: TGTGCCAGCAGCTTAGTAAGGGACGAGCAGTACTTC. Translated: CASSLVRDEQYF.

This clonotype was detected once. At one end, the junction sequence differs from germline, possibly due to a read error. The chain has TRBV6-1 and TRBJ2-3, with TRBD1 identical over 7 bases. Germline CDR1 reads MNHNS; CDR2 reads SASEGT. The CDR3 loop spans 18 amino acids. CDR3 in amino acids: CASSEQARGPYSTDTQYF. DNA of the CDR3: TGTGCCAGTAGTGAACAAGCTAGGGGGCCGTATAGCACAGATACGCAGTATTTT.

This clonotype was counted once. No conserved phenylalanine or tryptophan ends this CDR3, so it is likely a read error. The chain combines TRBV7-8 with TRBJ2-7; no definite D call. Germline lookup yields CDR1 SGHVS and CDR2 FQNEAQ. With 7 bases removed from V and 3 bases from J, the gap between germline ends came to 7 bases. This CDR3 contains 11 residues. The CDR3 reads CASNTYYEQYL. The CDR3 nucleotides read TGTGCCAGCAACACTTACTACGAGCAGTACCTC.

On this clonotype itself: A much bigger clone sits one base away, suggesting this may be a read error. Here the CDR3 omits its conserved ending phenylalanine or tryptophan, so a read error is the likely source. This chain links TRBV10-3 with TRBJ2-5; TRBD1 aligns across 11 bases. Trimming cost V 6 bases and J 4 bases; bases outside gene matches: 4. The CDR3 consists of 14 residues. The germline gives CDR1 ENHRY, CDR2 SYGVKD. CDR3 in amino acids: CAIRGQGALETQYL. CDR3 DNA sequence: TGTGCCATCAGAGGACAGGGGGCTCTAGAGACCCAGTACTTA.

About this clonotype itself: A read error may produce the germline difference seen at one junction end. The V gene is TRBV29-1, the J gene TRBJ2-1; weak D call: TRBD1 (5 bases). The CDR3 runs 13 residues. CDR1 is SQVTM and CDR2 is ANQGSEA in the germline V gene. CDR3 sequence (DNA): TGCAGTGTTGAGGACACCGTGGGCAATGGGCAGTTCTTC. Translated, it gives CSVEDTVGNGQFF.

The CDR3 region is CASSETTPNNNQPQHF. Here the CDR3 DNA reads TGTGCCAGCAGTGAAACTACACCTAATAACAATCAGCCCCAGCATTTT. V and J are TRBV6-1 and TRBJ1-5, with unresolved D. The CDR3 loop spans 16 amino acids. With 2 bases removed from V and 3 bases from J, the gap between germline ends came to 14 bases. In germline, CDR1 is MNHNS, CDR2 SASEGT.

This clonotype was detected ten times or more. The rearrangement joins TRBV6-5 to TRBJ2-4; 12 positions match TRBD2. V lost 6 bases and J lost 15; bases outside the gene matches: 9. Germline CDR1 and CDR2: MNHEY and SVGAGI. The CDR3 spans 13 residues. The CDR3: CASRSGTSGLWYF. The CDR3, as DNA: TGTGCCAGCAGATCCGGGACTAGCGGGCTTTGGTACTTC.

The chain has TRBV11-2 and TRBJ2-7; D possibly corresponds to TRBD1 (5 bases). The V gene's germline CDR1 is SGHAT and CDR2 FQNNGV. The V end was cut by 5 bases, the J end by 2 bases, with 16 bases between. This CDR3 region has 15 residues. CDR3 sequence: CASSPGMTAPYEQYF. CDR3 in DNA: TGTGCCAGCAGCCCAGGGATGACAGCCCCCTACGAGCAGTACTTC.

The chain has TRBV6-1 and TRBJ2-5; 7 nucleotides agree with TRBD1. CDR3 size: 12 residues. Germline values: CDR1 MNHNS, CDR2 SASEGT. J lost 5 bases, V lost 8 bases, and 5 bases had no gene match. CDR3 sequence: CASDTGVETQYF. The DNA of the CDR3 is TGTGCCAGCGACACAGGGGTGGAGACCCAGTACTTC.

For this clonotype: One junction end disagrees with the germline gene, perhaps due to a read error. V and J are TRBV11-2 and TRBJ2-7; 7 positions agree with TRBD2. Germline V gene lookup returns CDR1 SGHAT and CDR2 FQNNGV. The CDR3 length is 14 residues. The CDR3, as DNA: TGTGCCAGCAGCACCCCTAGCGGAGACTACGGGCAGTACTTC. It is translated as CASSTPSGDYGQYF.

For this clonotype: A clone one base away is much larger, so this may be a read error. This chain joins TRBV7-9 and TRBJ2-1, with a tentative D call TRBD2 (5 bases). The CDR3 consists of 13 residues. Germline V CDR1 and CDR2: SEHNR, FQNEAQ (reference sequence). The DNA for the CDR3 is TGTGTCAGCAGCGGTGGGGTCTACAATGAGCAGTTCTTC. This codes for CVSSGGVYNEQFF.

Remarks on this clonotype: Given a much more abundant clone one base away, this may be a read error. This sequence joins TRBV12-3 or TRBV12-4 and TRBJ1-4; D gene uncertain. CDR3 length: 12 residues. The DNA of the CDR3 is TGTGTCAGCAGAGCCTCTAATGAAAAACTGTTTTTT. Its translation: CVSRASNEKLFF.

On this clonotype: One end of the junction does not line up with germline, which may come from a read error. The CDR3 DNA is TGTGCCAGCACTTCCTCGCAGGTCGAGCAGTATTTC. It encodes CASTSSQVEQYF. The gene calls are TRBV11-2 and TRBJ2-7, with no clear D. CDR1 and CDR2 (germline): SGHAT, FQNNGV. The CDR3 length is 12 residues.

The rearrangement uses TRBV7-3 and TRBJ2-3; 9 bases align to TRBD2. V gave up 5 bases and J gave up 8 bases; unmatched junction bases: 11. The CDR3 contains 15 residues. Per the germline V gene, CDR1 is SGHTA and CDR2 is FQGTGA. The CDR3 bases are TGTGCCAGCAGCCTTTCCGGGACTAGCTCGGCTACGCAGTATTTT. Amino acids: CASSLSGTSSATQYF.

As regards this clonotype: One junction end disagrees with the germline gene, perhaps due to a read error. The chain employs TRBV11-2 and TRBJ1-2; no firm D call. The germline CDR1 and CDR2 sequences are SGHAT and FQNNGV. The CDR3 loop spans 14 amino acids. The CDR3 DNA follows: TGTGCCAGCAGCTTAGGTCGGCGGAACTATGGCTACACCTTT. Protein: CASSLGRRNYGYTF.

The rearrangement links TRBV11-2 to TRBJ2-1; D may be TRBD2 (5 bases). Germline loops: CDR1 SGHAT, CDR2 FQNNGV. This CDR3 is 18 amino acids long. V dropped 5 bases and J dropped 6 bases, with 26 bases sitting between them. The CDR3, as DNA: TGTGCCAGCAGCCGTATAGAAGGGAGATTAGCGAGCCCCAATGAGCAGTTCTTC. This translates into CASSRIEGRLASPNEQFF.

Concerning this clonotype: A much bigger clone sits one base away, suggesting this may be a read error. The chain carries TRBV5-4 and TRBJ1-1; D is unresolved. Germline V gene lookup returns CDR1 SGHNT and CDR2 YYREEE (reference sequence). This CDR3 has 14 amino acids. The CDR3 DNA follows: TGTGTCAGCACATCCCAACCGAGTCGGGCTGAAGCTTTCTTT. Translation: CVSTSQPSRAEAFF.

The chain is built from TRBV5-1 and TRBJ2-5; 11 nucleotides agree with TRBD2. CDR1 and CDR2 (germline): SGHRS, YFSETQ. The CDR3 length is 15 residues. V shed 2 bases, J shed 6 bases, and the junction held 6 bases outside the gene matches. CDR3 bases: TGCGCCAGCAGCTTTACTAGCGGGAGCGACCAGACCCAGTACTTC. Its protein product is CASSFTSGSDQTQYF.

The table lists this clonotype with many counts. The chain joins TRBV6-6 to TRBJ2-7; 10 bases are a match to TRBD1. Trimming removed 8 bases from V and 9 bases from J; junction bases left unmatched: 16. The CDR3 consists of 15 residues. Germline CDR1 reads MNHNY; CDR2 reads SVGAGI (reference sequence). CDR3 residues: CASCLGPGQGVAQYF. CDR3 nucleotides: TGTGCCAGCTGCCTTGGGCCTGGACAGGGGGTTGCGCAGTACTTC.

The chain couples TRBV7-3 to TRBJ2-1; the match to TRBD2 covers 9 bases. Looked up from germline, CDR1 is SGHTA and CDR2 is FQGTGA. V was clipped by 1 base and J by 2 bases; unmatched bases: 12. The CDR3 sequence is 19 residues long. The CDR3 sequence is CASSLRGSLAGYTYNEQFF. The CDR3 nucleotides are TGTGCCAGCAGCTTAAGGGGGTCCCTAGCGGGGTACACCTACAATGAGCAGTTCTTC.

V is TRBV6-4 and J is TRBJ2-2; D remains ambiguous. The CDR3 sequence is 14 residues long. V lost 3 bases and J 2 bases, leaving 7 bases between the germline ends. Germline lookup yields CDR1 MRHNA and CDR2 SNTAGT. CDR3 coding DNA: TGTGCCAGCAGTGAACGCAGAAACACCGGGGAGCTGTTTTTT. This gives the protein CASSERRNTGELFF.

Details on this clonotype: At one of its ends the junction is not consistent with the germline gene, which may arise from a read error. The V and J genes are TRBV11-2 and TRBJ2-4, with 8 bases fitting TRBD2. The V gene's germline CDR1 is SGHAT and CDR2 FQNNGV. CDR3 length equals 15 residues. The CDR3 is CASCLGTGLGGIQYF. Here the CDR3 DNA reads TGTGCCAGCTGCTTAGGAACGGGACTAGGGGGTATTCAGTACTTC. The variable domain in full, with the rest retrieved from reference TRBV11-2 and TRBJ2-4, is EAGVAQSPRYKIIEKRQSVAFWCNPISGHATLYWYQQILGQGPKLLIQFQNNGVVDDSQLPKDRFSAERLKGVDSTLKIQPAKLEDSAVYLCASCLGTGLGGIQYFGAGTRLSVL.

This clonotype was counted at least ten times. This chain uses TRBV28 with TRBJ2-7; the D call may be TRBD1 or TRBD2 (6 bases each). CDR1 is MDHEN, CDR2 SYDVKM, per germline. CDR3 length: 15 amino acids. V lost 5 bases and J lost 7, with 21 bases in between. In nucleotides, the CDR3 is TGTGCCAGCAGTCCCGGAGGGGGGAGGACTAAAGAGCAGTACTTC. Its protein is CASSPGGGRTKEQYF.

As regards this clonotype: A junction end diverges from the germline sequence, so it may reflect a read error. The chain employs TRBV11-2 and TRBJ2-1, with D tentatively TRBD2 (5 bases). From germline, CDR1 is SGHAT and CDR2 FQNNGV. The CDR3 runs to 15 residues. The CDR3 DNA sequence: TGTGCCAGCAGCAGACGGGGTATGGGAGTCGGGGAGCAGCTCTTC. Its translation is CASSRRGMGVGEQLF.

As for this clonotype: This could be a read error, since a much larger clone is one nucleotide away. J is TRBJ2-1 and V is TRBV5-6; 7 bases fit TRBD1. This CDR3 has 14 residues. Germline V gives CDR1 SGHDT, CDR2 YYEEEE. CDR3 protein: CASSLGTGNNEQLF. CDR3 coding DNA: TGTGCCAGCAGCTTGGGGACAGGCAACAATGAGCAGCTCTTC.

J is TRBJ2-1 and V is TRBV6-6; TRBD1 is a possible D gene (6 bases). This CDR3 is built from 13 residues. Germline CDR1 reads MNHNY; CDR2 reads SVGAGI (reference sequence). CDR3 nucleotide sequence: TGTACCGGGAAGGGGGACATCGGGGTTGGGCAGTTCTTC. It yields the protein CTGKGDIGVGQFF.

CDR3 amino acids: CASSPRRASSYEQFF. The CDR3, as DNA: TGTGCCAGCAGCCCCCGGAGGGCGAGCTCATACGAGCAGTTCTTC. V and J are TRBV11-2 and TRBJ2-1; D might be TRBD2 (6 bases). The germline V gene has CDR1 SGHAT and CDR2 FQNNGV. The CDR3 runs 15 residues. V shed 5 bases and J shed 10 bases, with 21 bases lying between them.

This chain links TRBV29-1 with TRBJ2-3; TRBD1 matches at 9 bases. Germline V gene sequence: CDR1 SQVTM, CDR2 ANQGSEA. The CDR3 consists of 14 residues. V was pared by 6 bases and J by 5 bases, with 9 bases of the junction left unmatched. Here the CDR3 reads CSVRGQGMRDTQYF. CDR3 nucleotide sequence: TGCAGCGTCCGGGGACAGGGTATGAGAGATACGCAGTATTTT.